This T cell receptor (beta chain) came from a study of shared clonotypes between healthy human individuals. Produced via immunoSEQ multiplex PCR; TCRdb's table is partial and in-frame only. The repertoire includes 1.4 million or so clones, less than 99% of them detected once, and under 0.45% sits in the top ten. Trimming removed 4 bases from V and 2 bases from J; junction bases left unmatched: 10. CDR1 and CDR2 (germline): SGHRS, YFSETQ. This CDR3 comprises 16 residues. The chain uses TRBV5-1 and TRBJ2-3, with TRBD2 identical over 7 bases. The sequence derives from a man aged 25-40 years in good health. The sequenced material came from naive CD4+ T cells sorted from blood. The subset is: CD45RA+ positively selected. CDR3 sequence: CASSPGDGLDTDTQYF. The CDR3 DNA reads TGCGCCAGCAGCCCCGGGGACGGACTAGACACAGATACGCAGTATTTT.